Listed below are T cell receptor beta chains from one sample, sequenced in a study of T cell repertoires in cytomegalovirus infection. Using its own MiXCR run on the reads, TCRdb lists one record per CDR3 protein. The sample records around 740,000 distinct CDR3 sequences, 35% being singletons. Material: PBMCs. These TCRs come from a human donor in good health (CMV status not recorded). Some clones in this sample may be carry-over from other donors' samples. Each CDR3 is given with its conserved first and last residue. The D gene is left open where the match is weak. Size is stated for part of the rows, as once, few or many counts, or as a class when the clone is expanded.

V: TRBV5-8; length: 15; D: NA; size: NA; J: TRBJ2-2; CDR3: CASTRGSGRTGELFF; DNA: TGTGCCAGCACCCGGGGCTCAGGCCGCACCGGGGAGCTGTTTTTT
V: TRBV12-3/TRBV12-4; length: 13; D: NA; size: few; J: TRBJ2-1; CDR3: CASALVAYNEQFF; DNA: TGTGCCAGCGCCTTAGTGGCCTACAATGAGCAGTTCTTC
V: TRBV9; length: 15; D: NA; size: NA; J: TRBJ1-5; CDR3: CASSPSPTHNQPQHF; DNA: TGTGCCAGCAGCCCAAGCCCGACCCACAATCAGCCCCAGCATTTT
V: TRBV28; length: 13; D: NA; size: NA; J: TRBJ2-3; CDR3: CASSLISKDTPYF; DNA: TGTGCCAGCAGTTTAATTTCCAAAGATACGCCTTATTTT
V: TRBV19; length: 17; D: TRBD2; size: NA; J: TRBJ2-1; CDR3: CASSTSSGPGSYNEQFF; DNA: TGTGCCAGCTCGACCTCTAGCGGGCCTGGCTCCTACAATGAGCAGTTCTTC
V: TRBV2; length: 14; D: TRBD2; size: NA; J: TRBJ2-1; CDR3: CASKRENYYNEQFF; DNA: TGTGCCAGCAAGCGGGAGAATTACTACAATGAGCAGTTCTTC
V: TRBV20-1; length: 13; D: TRBD1; size: NA; J: TRBJ2-5; CDR3: CSAAGTGVETQYF; DNA: TGCAGTGCTGCCGGCACAGGGGTGGAGACCCAGTACTTC
V: TRBV27; length: 15; D: TRBD1; size: few; J: TRBJ2-7; CDR3: CASSLDGTGRSGQYF; DNA: TGTGCCAGCAGTTTAGACGGGACAGGGCGTTCCGGGCAGTACTTC
V: TRBV28; length: 15; D: NA; size: NA; J: TRBJ2-3; CDR3: CASKLGGRGTDTQYF; DNA: TGTGCCAGCAAACTAGGGGGTCGCGGCACAGATACGCAGTATTTT
V: TRBV28; length: 14; D: NA; size: few; J: TRBJ2-7; CDR3: CASSFGRGGGEQYF; DNA: TGTGCCAGCAGTTTTGGCAGGGGAGGAGGGGAGCAGTACTTC
V: TRBV7-9; length: 17; D: NA; size: few; J: TRBJ1-3; CDR3: CASSSARPSHSGNTIYF; DNA: TGTGCCAGCAGCTCCGCGCGGCCTTCTCACTCTGGAAACACCATATATTTT
V: TRBV5-5; length: 15; D: NA; size: NA; J: TRBJ1-4; CDR3: CASSCSGVLGEKLFF; DNA: TGTGCCAGCAGCTGTTCAGGGGTACTCGGTGAAAAACTGTTTTTT
V: TRBV19; length: 16; D: TRBD1; size: NA; J: TRBJ2-7; CDR3: CASSTLPGQGGHEQYF; DNA: TGTGCCAGTAGTACCTTACCGGGACAGGGCGGCCACGAGCAGTACTTC
V: TRBV27; length: 15; D: NA; size: few; J: TRBJ2-5; CDR3: CASSLSPQAVETQYF; DNA: TGTGCCAGCAGTTTATCGCCACAGGCTGTGGAGACCCAGTACTTC
V: TRBV7-8; length: 14; D: TRBD2; size: NA; J: TRBJ2-5; CDR3: CASKPLAAQETQYF; DNA: TGTGCCAGCAAGCCGCTAGCGGCACAAGAGACCCAGTACTTC
V: TRBV20-1; length: 13; D: TRBD2; size: NA; J: TRBJ2-1; CDR3: CSARWTSIYEQFF; DNA: TGCAGTGCTAGATGGACTAGCATCTATGAGCAGTTCTTC
V: TRBV7-6; length: 13; D: TRBD2; size: NA; J: TRBJ2-5; CDR3: CASNRRGAETQYF; DNA: TGTGCCAGCAACCGGCGGGGGGCCGAGACCCAGTACTTC
V: TRBV28; length: 14; D: NA; size: NA; J: TRBJ1-1; CDR3: CASSPRLGNTEAFF; DNA: TGTGCCAGCAGTCCAAGGTTAGGGAACACTGAAGCTTTCTTT
V: TRBV6-2/TRBV6-3; length: 15; D: TRBD2; size: once; J: TRBJ2-1; CDR3: CASLGGGRVYNEQFF; DNA: TGTGCCAGTCTAGGTGGCGGGAGGGTTTACAATGAGCAGTTCTTC
V: TRBV6-5; length: 14; D: NA; size: NA; J: TRBJ2-1; CDR3: CASSYLQGWGEQFF; DNA: TGTGCCAGCAGTTACTTACAGGGTTGGGGTGAGCAGTTCTTC
V: TRBV6-1; length: 15; D: TRBD1; size: NA; J: TRBJ1-5; CDR3: CASSEDRGTGQPQHF; DNA: TGTGCCAGCAGTGAAGACAGGGGAACGGGACAGCCCCAGCATTTT
V: TRBV7-8; length: 17; D: NA; size: NA; J: TRBJ1-3; CDR3: CASSLSGFRFSGNTIYF; DNA: TGTGCCAGCAGCTTAAGTGGGTTCAGATTCTCTGGAAACACCATATATTTT
V: TRBV19; length: 18; D: TRBD1; size: NA; J: TRBJ2-6; CDR3: CASTKWGQGSSGANVLTF; DNA: TGTGCCAGTACCAAATGGGGACAGGGATCATCTGGGGCCAACGTCCTGACTTTC
V: TRBV28; length: 15; D: NA; size: NA; J: TRBJ1-1; CDR3: CASRKRGSERLEAFF; DNA: TGTGCCAGCAGGAAGAGGGGTTCTGAGAGGTTGGAAGCTTTCTTT
V: TRBV5-1; length: 15; D: NA; size: NA; J: TRBJ2-3; CDR3: CASNLIDGGTDTQYF; DNA: TGCGCCAGCAACTTGATCGACGGGGGCACAGATACGCAGTATTTT
V: TRBV28; length: 15; D: NA; size: few; J: TRBJ2-7; CDR3: CASSLSVPGASEQYF; DNA: TGTGCCAGCAGTTTATCCGTACCAGGGGCTAGCGAGCAGTACTTC
V: TRBV7-9; length: 13; D: NA; size: NA; J: TRBJ1-1; CDR3: CASSLGRAFEAFF; DNA: TGTGCCAGCAGCTTAGGCAGGGCCTTTGAAGCTTTCTTT
V: TRBV30; length: 12; D: NA; size: NA; J: TRBJ2-7; CDR3: CAWRLYESEQYF; DNA: TGTGCCTGGAGGCTTTATGAGAGCGAGCAGTACTTC
V: TRBV20-1; length: 13; D: TRBD2; size: NA; J: TRBJ2-5; CDR3: CSARAGGQETQYF; DNA: TGCAGTGCTCGAGCGGGGGGGCAAGAGACCCAGTACTTC
V: TRBV29-1; length: 14; D: NA; size: NA; J: TRBJ2-7; CDR3: CSVGGVSSSYEQYF; DNA: TGCAGCGTTGGGGGGGTCTCTAGTTCCTACGAGCAGTACTTC
V: TRBV6-1; length: 15; D: NA; size: NA; J: TRBJ2-3; CDR3: CASSEANLPTDTQYF; DNA: TGTGCCAGCAGTGAAGCAAACTTGCCCACAGATACGCAGTATTTT
V: TRBV7-9; length: 14; D: NA; size: NA; J: TRBJ1-6; CDR3: CASSFPNRHSPLHF; DNA: TGTGCCAGCAGCTTCCCAAACCGCCATTCACCCCTCCACTTT
V: TRBV7-2; length: 16; D: NA; size: NA; J: TRBJ2-1; CDR3: CASSLALASSYNEQLF; DNA: TGTGCCAGCAGCTTAGCGCTTGCTAGCTCCTACAATGAGCAGTTATTC
V: TRBV18; length: 14; D: TRBD1; size: NA; J: TRBJ2-3; CDR3: CASSPTTGLDTQYF; DNA: TGTGCCAGCTCACCGACGACAGGGTTAGATACGCAGTATTTT
V: TRBV6-5; length: 16; D: TRBD1; size: NA; J: TRBJ1-2; CDR3: CASTNTLGTGVDGYTF; DNA: TGTGCCAGCACTAATACCCTTGGGACAGGGGTTGACGGCTACACCTTC
V: TRBV10-3; length: 15; D: NA; size: NA; J: TRBJ1-5; CDR3: CAISESDRSNQPQHF; DNA: TGTGCCATCAGTGAGTCGGACAGAAGCAATCAGCCCCAGCATTTT
V: TRBV25-1; length: 14; D: NA; size: few; J: TRBJ2-3; CDR3: CASSEVRSADTQYF; DNA: TGTGCCAGCAGTGAGGTCCGGAGTGCAGATACGCAGTATTTT
V: TRBV28; length: 17; D: TRBD1; size: few; J: TRBJ1-5; CDR3: CASSLQGGGLSNQPQHF; DNA: TGTGCCAGCAGTTTGCAAGGGGGCGGCTTGAGCAATCAGCCCCAGCATTTT
V: TRBV28; length: 14; D: NA; size: NA; J: TRBJ1-4; CDR3: CASSLVGQNEKLFF; DNA: TGTGCCAGCAGTTTAGTAGGCCAGAATGAAAAACTGTTTTTT
V: TRBV20-1; length: 14; D: NA; size: NA; J: TRBJ2-7; CDR3: CSASSGGRSYEQYF; DNA: TGCAGTGCTTCTTCCGGGGGTCGGTCCTACGAGCAGTACTTC
V: TRBV20-1; length: 15; D: TRBD2; size: NA; J: TRBJ2-1; CDR3: CSARGASGRGNEQFF; DNA: TGCAGTGCTAGAGGGGCTAGCGGGAGGGGTAATGAGCAGTTCTTC